This TCR beta chain came from a study of blood T cell repertoires in COVID-19. Study in general: PBMCs, B-cell-depleted T cells, or T cells provided the cDNA or gDNA that made up the material.

Exposed enrollees had met someone with a PCR-confirmed or clinician-diagnosed COVID-19 case at some point within the 2 weeks before study entry. Germline loops: CDR1 LNHDA, CDR2 SQIVND (reference sequence). Trimming took 6 bases from V and 11 from J, leaving 20 bases between them. The CDR3 runs 14 residues. Authors' data handling: Counts of nucleated cells, estimated from reference gene primer amplification, were obtained. Repertoires were generated with immunoSEQ multiplex PCR, while TCRdb's copy carries only in-frame clones and drops some. D and trimming come from the DNA, and the V and J calls and clone size come from that table. The sample includes around 200,000 clones, 86% of them seen just once.

Sequencing was carried out using PBMCs or T cells enriched from blood (not recorded which). The rearrangement uses TRBV19 and TRBJ2-1, with D possibly being TRBD2 (7 bases). This clonotype was sampled from a woman in her thirties who had been exposed to COVID-19. The chain's CDR3 is CASSSFEGGDKQFF. CDR3 nucleotides: TGTGCCAGTAGCTCATTTGAGGGGGGGGACAAGCAGTTCTTC.